These 24 T cell receptor beta chains were all obtained from the same sample, sequenced in a study of control samples from healthy donors and cancer patients. Libraries were prepared by immunoSEQ multiplex PCR; TCRdb keeps only in-frame clonotypes and omits some of them. The sample holds 100,000 to 150,000 clones, around 92% seen once. Sequencing used PBMCs. The receptor source for this set is an elderly man with head and neck cancer.

The chain has TRBV5-1 and TRBJ2-1; TRBD1 might be the D (5 bases). The CDR3 has 14 residues. V lost 2 bases to trimming and J lost 5 bases, with 11 bases between them. The germline gives CDR1 SGHRS, CDR2 YFSETQ. The CDR3 DNA sequence: TGCGCCAGCAGCTTCGGTGGGGCCCACAATGAGCAGTTCTTC. This sequence encodes CASSFGGAHNEQFF.

The V gene is TRBV29-1, the J gene TRBJ1-1, with D tentatively TRBD1 (5 bases). The CDR3 totals 12 residues. The ends were cut back, 3 bases at V and 7 bases at J, with 12 bases in the middle. Germline V lookup: CDR1 SQVTM, CDR2 ANQGSEA. CDR3 amino acids: CSVEAGWSEAFF. In nucleotides, the CDR3 is TGCAGCGTTGAGGCAGGGTGGAGTGAAGCTTTCTTT.

DNA of the CDR3: TGTGCCAGCAGCTTAAGAGGAGGGTACGGTCTTTTGGATGAGCAGTTCTTC. The encoded protein is CASSLRGGYGLLDEQFF. The chain couples TRBV7-7 to TRBJ2-1; the D gene is possibly TRBD2 (6 bases). CDR3 length equals 17 residues. Germline assignment: CDR1 SSHAT and CDR2 FNYEAQ (reference sequence). Trimming removed 2 bases at V and 8 bases at J, with 22 bases between.

The chain uses TRBV11-2 and TRBJ2-1; 8 nucleotides match TRBD2. V gave up 3 bases and J gave up 7 bases; unmatched junction bases: 2. This CDR3 comprises 13 residues. CDR1 is SGHAT, CDR2 FQNNGV, per germline. CDR3 sequence (DNA): TGTGCCAGCAGCTTCGCGGGGGGAAATGAGCAGTTCTTC. Translated: CASSFAGGNEQFF.

The CDR3 spells CASSPGLRDYPHEQYF. Here the CDR3 DNA reads TGCGCCAGCAGCCCTGGGCTCCGGGACTACCCCCACGAGCAGTACTTC. The chain employs TRBV5-1 and TRBJ2-7; 7 bases are shared with TRBD2. V gave up 4 bases and J gave up 5 bases; unmatched junction bases: 15. Germline lookup yields CDR1 SGHRS and CDR2 YFSETQ. This CDR3 comprises 16 residues. Supplemented by reference TRBV5-1 and TRBJ2-7, the full variable domain reads KAGVTQTPRYLIKTRGQQVTLSCSPISGHRSVSWYQQTPGQGLQFLFEYFSETQRNKGNFPGRFSGRQFSNSRSEMNVSTLELGDSALYLCASSPGLRDYPHEQYFGPGTRLTVT.

The chain couples TRBV5-1 to TRBJ1-2; D is unresolved. The CDR3 covers 13 residues. V was cut by 2 bases and J by 8 bases, with 13 bases left in between. The germline gives CDR1 SGHRS, CDR2 YFSETQ. CDR3 coding DNA: TGCGCCAGCAGCTTAGGAGGTGTGGTCGGCTACACCTTC. Translation gives CASSLGGVVGYTF. Combining the CDR3 with reference TRBV5-1 and TRBJ1-2 gives the whole variable domain KAGVTQTPRYLIKTRGQQVTLSCSPISGHRSVSWYQQTPGQGLQFLFEYFSETQRNKGNFPGRFSGRQFSNSRSEMNVSTLELGDSALYLCASSLGGVVGYTFGSGTRLTVV.

The V call is TRBV3-1 (or the pseudogene TRBV3-2), the J call TRBJ2-5; possibly TRBD2 for D (6 bases). CDR3 size: 15 residues. The germline V and J ends were trimmed by 2 bases and 4 bases, with 14 bases remaining between them. CDR1 and CDR2 (germline): LGHDT, YNNKEL (reference sequence). In nucleotides, the CDR3 is TGTGCCAGCAGCCAACATACGGGAGTTCGAGAGACCCAGTACTTC. Translation gives CASSQHTGVRETQYF.

This rearrangement joins TRBV11-2 to TRBJ2-7; 7 bases line up with TRBD1. V lost 2 bases to trimming and J lost 2 bases; unmatched junction nucleotides: 6. Germline assignment: CDR1 SGHAT and CDR2 FQNNGV. This CDR3 has 15 residues. The CDR3 DNA is TGTGCCAGCAGCTTACAGAGACAGGGAACCTACGAGCAGTACTTC. Its translation is CASSLQRQGTYEQYF.

The chain employs TRBV3-1 (or the pseudogene TRBV3-2) and TRBJ2-5, with a tentative D call TRBD1 (5 bases). Trimming took 6 bases from V and 3 from J, leaving 23 bases between them. This CDR3 contains 17 residues. Germline loops: CDR1 LGHDT, CDR2 YNNKEL (reference sequence). CDR3 bases: TGTGCCAGCAGTCGGATCGGGTTGGGGCGAACCGAAGAGACCCAGTACTTC. Translation gives CASSRIGLGRTEETQYF.

This clone was seen a few times. The chain links TRBV6-5 to TRBJ2-7, with 9 bases aligning to TRBD1. This CDR3 spans 14 amino acids. CDR1 is MNHEY and CDR2 is SVGAGI in the germline V gene. Trimming removed 6 bases from V and 3 bases from J; junction bases left unmatched: 6. The CDR3 here is CASRALTGGYEQYF. The CDR3 DNA follows: TGTGCCAGCAGAGCTCTGACAGGGGGCTACGAGCAGTACTTC.

This rearrangement joins TRBV5-1 to TRBJ1-6; 8 bases are a match to TRBD1. The CDR3 sequence is 16 residues long. The V and J ends lost 4 bases and 2 bases, in that order; junction bases with no gene match: 5. CDR1 and CDR2 from the germline V gene are SGHRS and YFSETQ. CDR3 sequence reads: CASSAGQGAYNSPLHF. CDR3 coding DNA: TGCGCCAGCAGCGCCGGACAGGGCGCCTATAATTCACCCCTCCACTTT.

The chain employs TRBV2 and TRBJ2-5; 8 nucleotides align to TRBD1. Germline values: CDR1 SNHLY, CDR2 FYNNEI. The CDR3 sequence is 14 residues long. V gave up 10 bases and J gave up 1 base; unmatched junction bases: 8. The CDR3 protein is CATGQGKFQETQYF. CDR3 DNA sequence: TGTGCCACCGGACAGGGAAAATTCCAAGAGACCCAGTACTTC.

The V call is TRBV5-6, the J call TRBJ1-5; TRBD1 might be the D (5 bases). The V end lost 1 base, the J end lost 2 bases, and 7 bases lay between the germline ends. The germline V gene encodes CDR1 SGHDT and CDR2 YYEEEE. The CDR3 extends over 14 amino acids. The CDR3 sequence is CASSLLGGNQPQHF. The CDR3, as DNA: TGTGCCAGCAGCTTGTTAGGGGGCAATCAGCCCCAGCATTTT.

The gene calls are TRBV25-1 and TRBJ2-2; 8 bases align to TRBD1. The ends lost 8 bases at V and 1 base at J; junction bases unmatched: 3. CDR3 length equals 14 residues. Per germline, CDR1 MGHDK and CDR2 SYGVNS. CDR3 sequence: CASAGTGNTGELFF. In DNA, the CDR3 is TGTGCCAGCGCCGGGACAGGGAACACCGGGGAGCTGTTTTTT. Looking up the rest from reference TRBV25-1 and TRBJ2-2 gives the full variable domain: EADIYQTPRYLVIGTGKKITLECSQTMGHDKMYWYQQDPGMELHLIHYSYGVNSTEKGDLSSESTVSRIRTEHFPLTLESARPSHTSQYLCASAGTGNTGELFFGEGSRLTVL.

The chain carries TRBV5-7 and TRBJ1-2, with D uncertain. TRBV5-7 is an open reading frame whose function is uncertain. The CDR3 spans 16 residues. The ends were cut back, 4 bases at V and 4 bases at J, with 20 bases in the middle. CDR3 bases: TGTGCCAGCAGCCTCGGACCGGATGCCAGTCTCTATGGCTACACCTTC. Its translation is CASSLGPDASLYGYTF.

V usage is TRBV3-1 (or the pseudogene TRBV3-2) and J usage is TRBJ1-2; weak D call: TRBD1 (5 bases). V gave up 4 bases and J gave up 5 bases, with 17 bases separating them. The germline gives CDR1 LGHDT, CDR2 YNNKEL (reference sequence). CDR3 size: 15 residues. The CDR3 DNA reads as TGTGCCAGCAGCCCAGGGTCGGGCGCGGGTTATGGCTACACCTTC. Translating it yields CASSPGSGAGYGYTF.

This clone was observed a single time. The V call is TRBV11-2, the J call TRBJ1-2; the match to TRBD1 covers 9 bases. This CDR3 region has 14 residues. Germline V gene lookup returns CDR1 SGHAT and CDR2 FQNNGV. With 5 bases clipped from V and 5 bases from J, the junction kept 6 bases outside the gene matches. The CDR3 is CASSGPGTGYGYTF. The CDR3 bases are TGTGCCAGCAGCGGCCCCGGGACAGGGTATGGCTACACCTTC.

The chain is built from TRBV30 and TRBJ2-7; D possibly corresponds to TRBD1 (6 bases). Germline CDR1 and CDR2: GTSNPN and SVGIG (reference sequence). CDR3 length: 14 residues. The V end was cut by 2 bases, the J end by 2 bases, with 13 bases between. The CDR3 loop reads CAWSKPGATYEQYF. CDR3 DNA: TGTGCCTGGAGTAAGCCAGGGGCTACCTACGAGCAGTACTTC. Looking up the rest from reference TRBV30 and TRBJ2-7 gives the full variable domain: SQTIHQWPATLVQPVGSPLSLECTVEGTSNPNLYWYRQAAGRGLQLLFYSVGIGQISSEVPQNLSASRPQDRQFILSSKKLLLSDSGFYLCAWSKPGATYEQYFGPGTRLTVT.

The gene calls are TRBV10-3 and TRBJ1-2, with 10 nucleotides matching TRBD1. With V trimmed by 2 bases and J by 6 bases, 9 bases remained unmatched. The germline V gene has CDR1 ENHRY and CDR2 SYGVKD. This CDR3 has 16 amino acids. The DNA of the CDR3 is TGTGCCATCAGTGAGACCGGGACAGGGGTGGACGATGGCTACACCTTC. Residues: CAISETGTGVDDGYTF.

The chain combines TRBV6-5 with TRBJ1-2, with D possibly matching TRBD1 (5 bases). The CDR3 sequence is 13 residues long. Germline V lookup: CDR1 MNHEY, CDR2 SVGAGI. V was clipped by 6 bases and J by 7 bases, with 15 bases between them. As DNA, the CDR3 is TGTGCCAGCAGGGGGGTTGTAAGTTTTGGCTACACCTTC. Translated, it gives CASRGVVSFGYTF.

The chain is built from TRBV4-1 and TRBJ1-5; 12 bases agree with TRBD1. V lost 4 bases, J lost 3 bases, and 13 bases stayed unmatched. CDR1 and CDR2 (germline): MGHRA, YSYEKL. CDR3 length: 19 residues. The CDR3 reads CASSLRAGTGGINNQPQHF. The CDR3 DNA reads TGCGCCAGCAGCCTCCGGGCCGGGACAGGGGGCATCAACAATCAGCCCCAGCATTTT.

The chain has TRBV2 and TRBJ2-1; no clear D gene. CDR3 length: 14 amino acids. Between the trimmed V and J ends, which lost 7 bases and 7 bases, there was a span of 17 bases. The germline CDR1 and CDR2 sequences are SNHLY and FYNNEI. The CDR3 here is CASNDGLSWNEQFF. Written as DNA, the CDR3 is TGTGCCAGCAACGATGGGCTTTCGTGGAATGAGCAGTTCTTC.

The V call is TRBV5-1, the J call TRBJ2-7; 7 positions agree with TRBD2. The CDR3 loop spans 15 amino acids. Germline V gives CDR1 SGHRS, CDR2 YFSETQ. Losses at the gene ends were 1 base for V and 3 bases for J; bases not matched to a gene: 7. The CDR3 DNA reads as TGCGCCAGCAGCTTGTCGGCTAGCGGCGGCTACGAGCAGTACTTC. Its translation is CASSLSASGGYEQYF.

The CDR3 coding sequence is TGCGCCAGCAGCTTGACTAGCTCGACCTACGAGCAGTACTTC. Translating gives CASSLTSSTYEQYF. V and J are TRBV5-1 and TRBJ2-7, with D possibly being TRBD2 (6 bases). There are 14 residues in the CDR3. V was trimmed by 1 base and J by 2 bases, leaving 10 bases between them. Germline CDR1 SGHRS, CDR2 YFSETQ.